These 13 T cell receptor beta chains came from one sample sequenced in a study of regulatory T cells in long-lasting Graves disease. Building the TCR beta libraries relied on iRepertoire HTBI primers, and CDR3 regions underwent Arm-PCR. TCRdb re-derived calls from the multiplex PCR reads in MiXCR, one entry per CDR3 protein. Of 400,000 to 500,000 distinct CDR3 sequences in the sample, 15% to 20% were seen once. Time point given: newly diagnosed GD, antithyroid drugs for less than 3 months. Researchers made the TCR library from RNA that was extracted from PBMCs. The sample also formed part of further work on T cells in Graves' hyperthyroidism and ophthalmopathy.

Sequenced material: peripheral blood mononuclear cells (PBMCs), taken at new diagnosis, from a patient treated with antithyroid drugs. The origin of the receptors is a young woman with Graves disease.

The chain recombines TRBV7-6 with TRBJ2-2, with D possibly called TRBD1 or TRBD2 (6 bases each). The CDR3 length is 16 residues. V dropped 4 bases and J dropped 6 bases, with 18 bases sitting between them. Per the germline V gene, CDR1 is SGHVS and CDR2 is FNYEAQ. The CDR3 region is CASSSRGRGPPGELFF. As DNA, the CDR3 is TGTGCCAGCAGCTCCCGGGGGCGGGGCCCCCCCGGGGAGCTGTTTTTT.

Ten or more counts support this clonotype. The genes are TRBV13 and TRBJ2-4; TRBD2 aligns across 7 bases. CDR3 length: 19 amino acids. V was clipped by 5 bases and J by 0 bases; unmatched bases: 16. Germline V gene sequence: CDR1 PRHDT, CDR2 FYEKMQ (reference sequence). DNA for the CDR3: TGTGCCAGCAGCCTTCGGACTAGTGGCCCCTCACTAGCCAAAAACATTCAGTACTTC. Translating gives CASSLRTSGPSLAKNIQYF.

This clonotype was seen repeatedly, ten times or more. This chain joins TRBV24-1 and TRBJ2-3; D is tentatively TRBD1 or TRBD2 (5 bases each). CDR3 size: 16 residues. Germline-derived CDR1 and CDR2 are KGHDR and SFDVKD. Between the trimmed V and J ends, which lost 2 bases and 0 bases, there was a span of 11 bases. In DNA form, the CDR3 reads TGTGCCACCAGTGATTGGGACGGAACTAGCACAGATACGCAGTATTTT. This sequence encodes CATSDWDGTSTDTQYF.

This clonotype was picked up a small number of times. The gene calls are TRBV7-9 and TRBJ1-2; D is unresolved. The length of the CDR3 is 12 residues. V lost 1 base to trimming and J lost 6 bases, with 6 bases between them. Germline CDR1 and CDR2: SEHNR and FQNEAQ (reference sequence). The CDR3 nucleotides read TGTGCCAGCAGCTTAGGACCGGATGGCTACACCTTC. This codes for CASSLGPDGYTF.

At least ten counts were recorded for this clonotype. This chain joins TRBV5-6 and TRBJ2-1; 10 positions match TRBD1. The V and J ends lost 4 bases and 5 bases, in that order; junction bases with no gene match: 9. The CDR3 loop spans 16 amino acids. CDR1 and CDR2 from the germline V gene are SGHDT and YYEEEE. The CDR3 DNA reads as TGTGCCAGCAGCCTCGCAGGGACAGGGGTCGACAATGAGCAGTTCTTC. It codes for CASSLAGTGVDNEQFF.

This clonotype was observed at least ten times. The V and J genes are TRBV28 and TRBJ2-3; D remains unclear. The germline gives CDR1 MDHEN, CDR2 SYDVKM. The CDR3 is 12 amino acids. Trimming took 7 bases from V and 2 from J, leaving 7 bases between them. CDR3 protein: CASMSVTDTQYF. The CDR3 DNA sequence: TGTGCCAGCATGTCCGTCACAGATACGCAGTATTTT.

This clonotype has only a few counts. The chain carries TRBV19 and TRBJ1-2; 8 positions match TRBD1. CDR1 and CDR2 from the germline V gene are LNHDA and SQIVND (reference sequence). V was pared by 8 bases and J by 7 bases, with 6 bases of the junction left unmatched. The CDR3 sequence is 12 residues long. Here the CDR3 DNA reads TGTGCCAGTTCGGGACAGGCGGCTGGCTACACCTTC. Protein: CASSGQAAGYTF.

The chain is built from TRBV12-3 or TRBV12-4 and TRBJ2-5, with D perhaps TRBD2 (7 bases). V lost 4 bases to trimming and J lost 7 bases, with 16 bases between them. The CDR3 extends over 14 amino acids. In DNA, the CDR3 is TGTGCCAGCAGTTGGGGGGGAGTCAGGGGGACCCAGTACTTC. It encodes CASSWGGVRGTQYF.

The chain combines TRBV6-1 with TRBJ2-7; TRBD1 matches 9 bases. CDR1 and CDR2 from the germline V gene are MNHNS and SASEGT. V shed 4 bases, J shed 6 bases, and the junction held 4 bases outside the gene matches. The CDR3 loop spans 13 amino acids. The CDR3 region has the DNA TGTGCCAGCAGTGTCGGGACAGGGATCGAGCAGTACTTC. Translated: CASSVGTGIEQYF.

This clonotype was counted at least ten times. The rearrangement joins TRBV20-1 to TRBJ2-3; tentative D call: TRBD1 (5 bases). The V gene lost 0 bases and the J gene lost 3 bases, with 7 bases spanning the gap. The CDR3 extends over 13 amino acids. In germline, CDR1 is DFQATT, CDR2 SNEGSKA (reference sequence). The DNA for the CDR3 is TGCAGTGCTAGAGATTCAGGGACAGATACGCAGTATTTT. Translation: CSARDSGTDTQYF.

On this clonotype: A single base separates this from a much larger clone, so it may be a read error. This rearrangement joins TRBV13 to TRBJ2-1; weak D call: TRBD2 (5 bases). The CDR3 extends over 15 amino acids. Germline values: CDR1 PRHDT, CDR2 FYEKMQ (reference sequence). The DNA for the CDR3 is TGTGCCAGCAGCTTAGCGGGTAGCGCCCACAATGATCAGTTCTTC. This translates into CASSLAGSAHNDQFF.

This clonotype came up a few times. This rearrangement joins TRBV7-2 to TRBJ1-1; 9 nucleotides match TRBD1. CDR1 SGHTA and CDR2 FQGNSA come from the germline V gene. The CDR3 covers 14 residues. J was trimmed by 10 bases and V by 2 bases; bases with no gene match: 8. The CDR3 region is CASSLHTGGRGAFF. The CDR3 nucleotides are TGTGCCAGCAGCTTACATACAGGGGGCCGGGGAGCTTTCTTT.

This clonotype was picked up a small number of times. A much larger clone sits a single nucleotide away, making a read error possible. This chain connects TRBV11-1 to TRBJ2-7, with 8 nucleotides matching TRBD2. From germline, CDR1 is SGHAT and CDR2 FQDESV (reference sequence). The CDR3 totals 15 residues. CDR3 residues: CASSLWSGGTYERYF. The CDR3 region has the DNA TGTGCCAGCAGCTTATGGTCGGGAGGGACCTACGAGCGGTACTTC.